This T cell receptor beta chain is drawn from a study of blood T cells in healthy people across ages. It was approximately 10 milliliters of peripheral blood that were drawn from each donor. The use of a sample-barcoded 5' primer and a J-beta primer mix characterized a second PCR of roughly 6 to 11 cycles. TCRdb recomputed calls from the 5' RACE reads with MiXCR, one row per CDR3 protein. The repertoire has around 1,900,000 distinct CDR3 sequences, about two fifths of them found once; the top ten carry about 21%. In germline, CDR1 is DFQATT, CDR2 SNEGSKA (reference sequence). V was pared by 5 bases and J by 12 bases, with 10 bases of the junction left unmatched. The CDR3 has 12 amino acids.

Sequenced input: blood. This sequence joins TRBV20-1 and TRBJ1-1; 9 nucleotides line up with TRBD1. The source of this sequence is a human donor in good health. The CDR3 is CSAQKGQGQTFF. For the CDR3, the DNA is TGCAGTGCTCAAAAAGGACAGGGGCAAACTTTCTTT.